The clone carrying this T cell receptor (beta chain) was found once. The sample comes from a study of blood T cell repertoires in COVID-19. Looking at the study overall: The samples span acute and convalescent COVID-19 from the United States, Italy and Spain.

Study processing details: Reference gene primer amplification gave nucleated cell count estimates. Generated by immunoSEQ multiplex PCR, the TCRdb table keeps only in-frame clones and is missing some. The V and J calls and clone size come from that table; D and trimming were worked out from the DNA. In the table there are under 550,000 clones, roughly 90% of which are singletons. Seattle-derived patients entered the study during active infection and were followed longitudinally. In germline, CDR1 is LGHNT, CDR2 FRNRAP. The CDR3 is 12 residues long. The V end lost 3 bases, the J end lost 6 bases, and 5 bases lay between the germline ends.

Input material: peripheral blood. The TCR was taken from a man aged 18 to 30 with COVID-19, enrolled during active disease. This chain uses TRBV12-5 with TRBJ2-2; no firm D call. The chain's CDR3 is CASGFQAGELFF. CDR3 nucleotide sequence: TGTGCTAGTGGTTTCCAGGCCGGGGAGCTGTTTTTT.